Below, 20 T cell receptor beta chains from the same sample are listed, as sequenced in a study of identical twins (TCRdb year 2016). The library was prepared using 5' RACE. The sequencer was an Illumina HiSeq 2000. Using fastp at Q25 and MiXCR, TCRdb reprocessed the public reads and kept productive beta chains. All rows with the same CDR3 protein become a single entry with the most common DNA and genes. The sample table records hundreds of thousands of distinct CDR3 sequences; approximately 18% of these occur just once. The top ten constitute about an eighth of the sample. These data were also reused for a study on T cells expressing NK-cell markers.

Sequences were obtained from PBMCs. These receptor sequences come from a woman aged 18-29 years in good health.

This clonotype appeared a few times. This rearrangement joins TRBV3-1 to TRBJ2-3; 10 nucleotides line up with TRBD1. With V trimmed by 0 bases and J by 9 bases, 6 bases remained unmatched. CDR1 and CDR2 (germline): LGHDT, YNNKEL (reference sequence). The CDR3 length is 15 residues. The CDR3 sequence: CASSQDRGQGRTQYF. In DNA form, the CDR3 reads TGTGCCAGCAGCCAAGATCGGGGACAGGGGAGGACGCAGTATTTT.

This clonotype was counted ten times or more. The chain employs TRBV14 and TRBJ1-6, with D unresolved. The germline V gene encodes CDR1 SGHDN and CDR2 FVKESK. CDR3 length equals 15 residues. The V gene lost 1 base and the J gene lost 13 bases, with 17 bases spanning the gap. CDR3 DNA: TGTGCCAGCAGCCAAGGCGGGCAGTCAAGGATCCCCCTCCACTTT. Translating it yields CASSQGGQSRIPLHF. Filled out from reference TRBV14 and TRBJ1-6, the complete variable domain reads EAGVTQFPSHSVIEKGQTVTLRCDPISGHDNLYWYRRVMGKEIKFLLHFVKESKQDESGMPNNRFLAERTGGTYSTLKVQPAELEDSGVYFCASSQGGQSRIPLHFGNGTRLTVT.

The CDR3 spells CASSQPPHRVEQFF. The CDR3 bases are TGTGCCAGCAGCCAGCCCCCGCACAGGGTTGAGCAGTTCTTC. V and J are TRBV3-1 and TRBJ2-1; D is possibly TRBD1 (6 bases). The CDR3 runs 14 residues. CDR1 is LGHDT and CDR2 is YNNKEL in the germline V gene (reference sequence). The V end was cut by 3 bases, the J end by 9 bases, with 15 bases between.

This clonotype was recorded a few times. The chain has TRBV20-1 and TRBJ1-5, with a possible D match to TRBD1 (5 bases). CDR1 DFQATT and CDR2 SNEGSKA come from the germline V gene (reference sequence). The V end was cut by 5 bases, the J end by 0 bases, with 11 bases between. This CDR3 has 14 amino acids. The CDR3 loop is CSALDSYSNQPQHF. CDR3 in DNA: TGCAGTGCTCTCGACAGTTATAGCAATCAGCCCCAGCATTTT.

The gene calls are TRBV6-2 or TRBV6-3 and TRBJ2-1, with 8 bases that match TRBD2. The CDR3 totals 17 residues. V lost 0 bases and J lost 3; bases outside the gene matches: 7. CDR1 is MNHEY, CDR2 SVGEGT, per germline. CDR3 residues: CASSYSWTSFLYNEQFF. The CDR3 DNA reads TGTGCCAGCAGTTACTCTTGGACTAGCTTTCTCTACAATGAGCAGTTCTTC.

This clonotype was found many times. V usage is TRBV5-1 and J usage is TRBJ1-1; weak D call: TRBD1 (5 bases). Germline assignment: CDR1 SGHRS and CDR2 YFSETQ. V lost 2 bases to trimming and J lost 4 bases, with 12 bases between them. The CDR3 is 14 amino acids. The DNA of the CDR3 is TGCGCCAGCAGCTTCCAGGGTTACGGCACTGAAGCTTTCTTT. Protein sequence: CASSFQGYGTEAFF.

The rearrangement uses TRBV5-1 and TRBJ1-1, with D maybe TRBD1 (6 bases). The CDR3 covers 14 residues. Per the germline V gene, CDR1 is SGHRS and CDR2 is YFSETQ. The V end lost 4 bases, the J end lost 1 base, and 11 bases lay between the germline ends. The CDR3: CASSPGQRNTEAFF. CDR3 nucleotides: TGCGCCAGCAGCCCCGGACAGAGGAACACTGAAGCTTTCTTT. Combining the CDR3 with reference TRBV5-1 and TRBJ1-1 gives the whole variable domain KAGVTQTPRYLIKTRGQQVTLSCSPISGHRSVSWYQQTPGQGLQFLFEYFSETQRNKGNFPGRFSGRQFSNSRSEMNVSTLELGDSALYLCASSPGQRNTEAFFGQGTRLTVV.

The table lists this clonotype with a few counts. V and J are TRBV5-5 and TRBJ2-1, with 9 bases matching TRBD1. Germline V gene data show CDR1 as SGHKS and CDR2 as YYEKEE (reference sequence). The CDR3 runs to 16 residues. The V and J ends lost 1 base and 7 bases, in that order; junction bases with no gene match: 9. The CDR3: CASSLLGQGKSNEQFF. CDR3 nucleotide sequence: TGTGCCAGCAGCTTGTTGGGACAGGGAAAGTCAAATGAGCAGTTCTTC.

The V and J genes are TRBV18 and TRBJ2-7; 13 positions match TRBD2. Germline CDR1 and CDR2: KGHSH and LQKENI. The CDR3 covers 18 residues. Trimming took 3 bases from V and 2 from J; bases not matched to a gene: 10. The CDR3 sequence is CASSPKLAGGSVTYEQYF. CDR3 sequence (DNA): TGTGCCAGCTCACCCAAACTAGCGGGAGGGAGCGTCACCTACGAGCAGTACTTC.

The chain carries TRBV7-7 and TRBJ2-7, with 9 bases that match TRBD1. V shed 5 bases, J shed 5 bases, and the junction held 7 bases outside the gene matches. The germline CDR1 and CDR2 sequences are SSHAT and FNYEAQ (reference sequence). This CDR3 is built from 14 residues. In nucleotides, the CDR3 is TGTGCCAGCAGCCGAGGGGACAGGGTAAACGAGCAGTACTTC. Translation: CASSRGDRVNEQYF.

This clonotype was recorded a few times. The chain employs TRBV3-1 and TRBJ2-1; 7 bases are a match to TRBD2. J was trimmed by 2 bases and V by 6 bases; bases with no gene match: 7. Germline assignment: CDR1 LGHDT and CDR2 YNNKEL (reference sequence). CDR3 length equals 15 residues. CDR3 region: CASSRGLGTYNEQFF. In nucleotides, the CDR3 is TGTGCCAGCAGTCGAGGACTAGGCACCTACAATGAGCAGTTCTTC.

As concerns this clonotype: One junction end does not reproduce the germline sequence, and a read error may be involved. The chain carries TRBV3-1 and TRBJ2-1; 9 nucleotides match TRBD2. The CDR3 is made up of 17 amino acids. Germline-derived CDR1 and CDR2 are LGHDT and YNNKEL (reference sequence). CDR3 loop: CASCHRLAANAYNEQFF. CDR3 DNA: TGTGCCAGCTGCCACCGACTAGCGGCAAACGCTTACAATGAGCAGTTCTTC.

This clonotype was observed a handful of times. The chain employs TRBV14 and TRBJ2-3; no clear D. Trimming took 3 bases from V and 2 from J, leaving 9 bases between them. From germline, CDR1 is SGHDN and CDR2 FVKESK. The CDR3 is 14 amino acids. CDR3 DNA sequence: TGTGCCAGCAGCCAGGATTGGGACACAGATACGCAGTATTTT. Translating it yields CASSQDWDTDTQYF.

This chain uses TRBV6-1 with TRBJ2-1, with 13 bases identical to TRBD2. Germline trimming cut 5 bases from V and 4 bases from J; bases unmatched to any gene: 5. Looked up from germline, CDR1 is MNHNS and CDR2 is SASEGT. The CDR3 sequence is 16 residues long. CDR3 DNA: TGTGCCAGCAGTCCCCTGGGACTAGCGGGATACAATGAGCAGTTCTTC. Translation: CASSPLGLAGYNEQFF.

The chain joins TRBV20-1 to TRBJ1-4; 7 bases are shared with TRBD1. The germline V gene has CDR1 DFQATT and CDR2 SNEGSKA (reference sequence). With V trimmed by 6 bases and J by 2 bases, 9 bases remained unmatched. The CDR3 runs to 15 residues. CDR3 in amino acids: CSAPDLRGTNEKLFF. CDR3 DNA sequence: TGCAGTGCACCCGATCTCAGGGGGACTAATGAAAAACTGTTTTTT.

This clonotype was observed a handful of times. In DNA, the CDR3 is TGTGCCAGCAGCCAAGCGGGACAGGGGATCGAGCAGTACTTC. Residues: CASSQAGQGIEQYF. The chain employs TRBV3-1 and TRBJ2-7; 10 bases are a match to TRBD1. V lost 1 base to trimming and J lost 6 bases; unmatched junction nucleotides: 3. Germline CDR1 reads LGHDT; CDR2 reads YNNKEL (reference sequence). The CDR3 length is 14 residues.

The chain recombines TRBV7-2 with TRBJ2-1; D may be TRBD2 (5 bases). V lost 1 base to trimming and J lost 5 bases, with 9 bases between them. Germline V gene lookup returns CDR1 SGHTA and CDR2 FQGNSA. The CDR3 extends over 14 amino acids. The CDR3 protein is CASSLGDYHNEQFF. CDR3 in DNA: TGTGCCAGCAGCTTAGGTGACTACCACAATGAGCAGTTCTTC.

There are a few counts of this clonotype. V is TRBV5-1 and J is TRBJ2-7; possibly TRBD1 for D (5 bases). The CDR3 totals 16 residues. Trimming took 0 bases from V and 1 from J, leaving 14 bases between them. The germline V gene encodes CDR1 SGHRS and CDR2 YFSETQ. The CDR3: CASSLGGAQTSYEQYF. CDR3 bases: TGCGCCAGCAGCTTGGGTGGGGCCCAAACATCCTACGAGCAGTACTTC.

This clonotype was recorded at least ten times. The chain has TRBV12-3 or TRBV12-4 and TRBJ1-1; D is perhaps TRBD1 (5 bases). CDR3 length equals 15 residues. With 5 bases removed from V and 0 bases from J, the gap between germline ends came to 13 bases. The DNA of the CDR3 is TGTGCCAGCAGTCTACTGGGACGGGTGAACACTGAAGCTTTCTTT. Translating gives CASSLLGRVNTEAFF.

The chain uses TRBV7-9 and TRBJ2-2, with D uncertain. The germline V gene has CDR1 SEHNR and CDR2 FQNEAQ (reference sequence). Trimming cost V 0 bases and J 3 bases, with 11 bases left between them. The CDR3 is 16 amino acids. CDR3 in DNA: TGTGCCAGCAGCTTAGCGGACCAGCAAGACACCGGGGAGCTGTTTTTT. Residues: CASSLADQQDTGELFF.